This T cell receptor (beta chain) was documented in a study of cytomegalovirus exposure and HLA in healthy donors. A note on this clone: Its antigen is not identified.

Per germline, CDR1 GTSNPN and CDR2 SVGIG (reference sequence). CDR3 length: 16 amino acids. V shed 0 bases and J shed 6 bases, with 18 bases lying between them. This PCR relied on a set of 60 Vbeta primers and 13 Jbeta primers. In the original analysis: Around 12 million of tens of millions of unique TCR beta chains were shared, per a later count. Using immunoSEQ multiplex PCR, the repertoire was profiled, and TCRdb retains in-frame clones only, with some absent. The V and J calls and clone size come from that table; D and trimming were worked out from the DNA. Of around 110,000 clones listed, less than 80% are singletons. Study outcomes and limitations: A later analysis linked a missense variant in DCLRE1C to the trimming of TCR beta V and J genes. Earlier analysis yielded a pattern in which most TCR beta V segments were productive about 87% or about 30% of the time.

The genes are TRBV30 and TRBJ2-1; tentatively, D is TRBD2 (6 bases). The sequence was collected from a woman between 40 and 55 years old in good health and CMV-seropositive. The specimen was PBMCs. The CDR3 coding sequence is TGTGCCTGGAGTGTTTCGGGACTGCCTCTAGGCAATGAGCAGTTCTTC. Encoded protein: CAWSVSGLPLGNEQFF.